This T cell receptor (beta chain) was identified in a study of T cells expressing NK-cell markers. Study-wide background: The authors sequenced eight donors, of whom seven were HCMV-seropositive and one was seronegative.

Germline V lookup: CDR1 KGHSH, CDR2 LQKENI. CDR3 size: 14 residues. TCRdb reanalyzed the 5' RACE reads, giving one entry per CDR3 protein sequence and no DNA. Recorded for this sample: 500,000 to 700,000 distinct CDR3 sequences. The sample consisted of blood T cells: a sorted CD56 or NKG2C T cell subset, CD4+ or CD8+ T cells, or bulk PBMC T cells (not recorded which). The source is a man aged 18 to 29 in good health. The chain uses TRBV18 and TRBJ2-5. The CDR3 region is CASSPQGSGETQYF.